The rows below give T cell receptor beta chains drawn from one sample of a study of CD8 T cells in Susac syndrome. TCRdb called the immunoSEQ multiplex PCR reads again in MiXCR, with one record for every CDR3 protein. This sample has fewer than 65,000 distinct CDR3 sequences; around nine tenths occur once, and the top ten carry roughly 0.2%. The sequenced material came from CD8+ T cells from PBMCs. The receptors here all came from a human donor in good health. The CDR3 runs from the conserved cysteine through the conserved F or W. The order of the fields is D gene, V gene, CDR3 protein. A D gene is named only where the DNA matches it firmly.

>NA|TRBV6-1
CASSEKGWGPGREQYF
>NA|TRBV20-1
CSALTENTGELFF
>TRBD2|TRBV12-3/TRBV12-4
CASSAGLADLHNEQFF
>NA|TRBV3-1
CASSQGHLNTEAFF
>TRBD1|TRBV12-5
CASGSDRAYNEQFF
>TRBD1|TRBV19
CASVGQGDGNTIYF
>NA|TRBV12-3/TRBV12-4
CASVTGNTEAFF
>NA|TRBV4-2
CASSQVVQPNYGYTF
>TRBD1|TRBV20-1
CSARDLRRGQSTEAFF
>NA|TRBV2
CASSEPPPEQYF
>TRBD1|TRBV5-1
CASSLRDSGEQFF
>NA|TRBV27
CASSPSLNQPQHF
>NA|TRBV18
CASSATVSTDTQYF
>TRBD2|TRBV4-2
CASSQGPSGGAEETQYF
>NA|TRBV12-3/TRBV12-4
CASSLAQGWSGNTIYF
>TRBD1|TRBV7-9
CASGQGASYEQYF
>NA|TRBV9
CASSVRGGREAFF
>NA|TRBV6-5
CASSYSIGEAYNEQFF
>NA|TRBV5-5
CASSFSWGSSYGYTF
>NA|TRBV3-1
CASTRIAGSSYNEQFF
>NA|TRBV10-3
CAISESANTEAFF
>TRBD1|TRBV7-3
CASSPSGTGSYEQYF
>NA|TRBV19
CASSIRRGLYEQYF
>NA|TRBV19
CASMGTATNTEAFF
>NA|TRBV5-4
CASSFRGGPPDTQYF
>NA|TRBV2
CASSEEPGPDGYTF
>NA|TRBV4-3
CASSQVLAYEQYF
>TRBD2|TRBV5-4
CASSLEGLGTRSDTQYF
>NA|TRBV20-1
CSATEDRTDPYEQYF
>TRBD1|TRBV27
CASSLSPGTGSYEQYF
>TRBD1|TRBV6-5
CASRTGGSYEQYF